The 10 T cell receptor beta chains given below trace back to one sample, sequenced in a study of T cell responses to AZD1222 COVID-19 vaccine. Sequencing was performed with immunoSEQ multiplex PCR; in TCRdb, only in-frame clones are kept and a portion is missing. The repertoire has more than 95,000 clones, roughly 91% of them found once; the top ten carry around 7.1%. The specimen was peripheral blood, collected 28 days after the second AZD1222 dose. The receptors were sampled from an adult who received the AZD1222 COVID-19 vaccine.

V is TRBV5-1 and J is TRBJ2-3, with TRBD2 as a possible D gene (7 bases). The length of the CDR3 is 17 residues. V dropped 1 base and J dropped 0 bases, with 15 bases sitting between them. Germline CDR1 and CDR2: SGHRS and YFSETQ. CDR3 region: CASSLSGGGFSTDTQYF. CDR3 DNA: TGCGCCAGCAGCTTGTCCGGCGGGGGCTTTAGCACAGATACGCAGTATTTT. Based on the CDR3 plus reference TRBV5-1 and TRBJ2-3, the full variable domain is KAGVTQTPRYLIKTRGQQVTLSCSPISGHRSVSWYQQTPGQGLQFLFEYFSETQRNKGNFPGRFSGRQFSNSRSEMNVSTLELGDSALYLCASSLSGGGFSTDTQYFGPGTRLTVL.

This clone was detected only once. The chain joins TRBV7-9 to TRBJ2-6; D is uncertain. Germline CDR1 and CDR2: SEHNR and FQNEAQ (reference sequence). This CDR3 has 16 residues. V was cut by 1 base and J by 1 base, with 8 bases left in between. DNA for the CDR3: TGTGCCAGCAGCTTAGGTGGGGAATCTGGGGCCAACGTCCTGACTTTC. Its translation is CASSLGGESGANVLTF.

This sequence joins TRBV4-2 and TRBJ2-3; TRBD2 matches 8 bases. Per germline, CDR1 LGHNA and CDR2 YNFKEQ. The V and J ends lost 1 base and 5 bases, in that order; junction bases with no gene match: 5. This CDR3 contains 15 residues. This chain's CDR3 is CASSQAGGPLDTQYF. CDR3 nucleotide sequence: TGTGCCAGCAGCCAAGCGGGGGGGCCTTTAGATACGCAGTATTTT.

V is TRBV9 and J is TRBJ2-1; 8 bases are shared with TRBD1. Germline CDR1 and CDR2: SGDLS and YYNGEE. V lost 4 bases to trimming and J lost 6 bases; unmatched junction nucleotides: 9. This CDR3 region has 15 residues. Here the CDR3 DNA reads TGTGCCAGCAGCCCAGGACAGGGTCGCGGCAATGAGCAGTTCTTC. Translating gives CASSPGQGRGNEQFF.

The chain employs TRBV20-1 and TRBJ1-2, with TRBD1 matching 7 bases. The CDR3 totals 13 residues. V lost 3 bases, J lost 1 base, and 2 bases stayed unmatched. Germline values: CDR1 DFQATT, CDR2 SNEGSKA (reference sequence). The CDR3 region is CSASGDSNYGYTF. In DNA, the CDR3 is TGCAGTGCTAGTGGGGACAGTAACTATGGCTACACCTTC.

This clone showed up just once. This chain uses TRBV5-6 with TRBJ2-5; TRBD1 might be the D (5 bases). Germline V CDR1 and CDR2: SGHDT, YYEEEE. Trimming took 0 bases from V and 4 from J, leaving 10 bases between them. This CDR3 contains 14 residues. CDR3 coding DNA: TGTGCCAGCAGCTTGGACAGGATGGCAGAGACCCAGTACTTC. This gives the protein CASSLDRMAETQYF.

The chain joins TRBV19 to TRBJ1-1; maybe TRBD1 (6 bases). CDR3 size: 14 residues. V was clipped by 1 base and J by 7 bases, with 13 bases between them. CDR1 LNHDA and CDR2 SQIVND come from the germline V gene (reference sequence). CDR3 DNA sequence: TGTGCCAGTAGTATAGGCGTCAGGGGAGTTGAAGCTTTCTTT. It specifies CASSIGVRGVEAFF.

This chain connects TRBV5-4 to TRBJ1-1; weak D call: TRBD1 (5 bases). Germline V lookup: CDR1 SGHNT, CDR2 YYREEE (reference sequence). The CDR3 runs to 13 residues. Trimming cost V 4 bases and J 6 bases, with 13 bases left between them. The CDR3 sequence: CASSGTGPSEAFF. Written as DNA, the CDR3 is TGTGCCAGCAGCGGAACAGGTCCGTCTGAAGCTTTCTTT.

This chain joins TRBV5-1 and TRBJ2-5; TRBD2 matches 9 bases. V lost 3 bases to trimming and J lost 7 bases; unmatched junction nucleotides: 1. Looked up from germline, CDR1 is SGHRS and CDR2 is YFSETQ. This CDR3 is built from 12 residues. The CDR3, as DNA: TGCGCCAGCAGCTGGCGGGAGGGGACCCAGTACTTC. Translating gives CASSWREGTQYF.

This chain joins TRBV6-5 and TRBJ2-7, with D possibly being TRBD2 (5 bases). From germline, CDR1 is MNHEY and CDR2 SVGAGI. This CDR3 contains 12 residues. Trimming took 2 bases from V and 7 from J, leaving 9 bases between them. Written as DNA, the CDR3 is TGTGCCAGCAGTTACGGAGGTTCTGAGCAGTACTTC. Its protein product is CASSYGGSEQYF.